This T cell receptor beta chain is drawn from a study of T-cell reconstitution after alpha-beta-depleted transplantation in children (dated by TCRdb to the mid-2010s). Some background on the complete study: T-cell immune reconstitution after TCRalphabeta/CD19-depleted allogeneic hematopoietic cell transplantation in children was quantitatively tracked in the study by means of TCR repertoire profiling.

This clonotype was detected ten times or more. Its antigen has not been determined. Base qualities are not provided; no much larger clone lies one nucleotide away. Library preparation used PCR. TCRdb shows the sequencer as Illumina HiSeq 2500. Molecular barcoding was employed in the preparation of TCR libraries, with unique molecular identifiers being used to normalize TCRbeta repertoire quantification. TCRdb trimmed public reads at Q25 via fastp, called clones via MiXCR and kept in-frame beta chains. Rows with a matching CDR3 protein are joined into one entry that keeps the most common DNA and genes. A total of 200,000 to 250,000 distinct CDR3 sequences appear in this sample, roughly 11% of them only once. The biggest ten clones account for 28% of the sample. The treatment or condition label for this specimen denotes: allogeneic hematopoietic cell transplantation with graft depleted of TCRalphabeta T cells and CD19 B cells. The children who served as transplant recipients had been given grafts of TCRalphabeta/CD19-depleted allogeneic hematopoietic cells.

What the research found in general, with its limitations: Over subsequent months, a decline in hyperexpanded clone frequencies was noted, and after one year, T-cell counts and TCRbeta diversity were mostly ascribed to newly produced T cells. The high TCRbeta diversity at day 60 in some patients was ascribed to recipient T cells and intrathymic progenitors that had survived conditioning. About two months after transplant, the apparently early recovery of alphabetaT-cell counts reportedly depended on just several hundred clones that had expanded rapidly and came from non-depleted graft cells.

The TCR originated in a child under two years old with acute myeloid leukemia, due to receive a stem cell transplant. Source: PBMCs, taken before TCRalphabeta/CD19-depleted stem cell transplant.

The CDR3 region has the sequence CASSQGGPSGEQYF. The base sequence is TGTGCCAGCAGCCAGGGGGGCCCCTCCGGTGAGCAGTACTTC. This receptor chain uses TRBV3-1 and TRBJ2-7; the D assignment is uncertain and may be TRBD1 or TRBD2, with 6 bases supporting each. V drops 3 bases and J drops 7 bases, leaving 16 bases in between. Taken from the germline V gene (reference sequence), the CDR1 and CDR2 loops are LGHDT and YNNKEL. Inclusive of the bounding cysteine and phenylalanine, the CDR3 is 14 residues long. CDR3 DNA only is kept here, 42 bases in frame from base 1.